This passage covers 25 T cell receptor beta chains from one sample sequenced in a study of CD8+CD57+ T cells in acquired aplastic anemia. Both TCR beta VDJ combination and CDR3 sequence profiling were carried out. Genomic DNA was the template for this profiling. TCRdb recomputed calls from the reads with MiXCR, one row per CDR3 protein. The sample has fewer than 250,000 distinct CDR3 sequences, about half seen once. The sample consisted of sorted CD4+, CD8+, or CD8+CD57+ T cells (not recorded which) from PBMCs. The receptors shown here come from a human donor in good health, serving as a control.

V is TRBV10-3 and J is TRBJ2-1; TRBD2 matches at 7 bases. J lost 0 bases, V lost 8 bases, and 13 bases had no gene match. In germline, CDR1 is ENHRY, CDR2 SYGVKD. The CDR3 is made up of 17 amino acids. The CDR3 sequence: CAIGPGRGARSYNEQFF. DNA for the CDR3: TGTGCCATCGGGCCGGGGAGGGGAGCCCGCTCCTACAATGAGCAGTTCTTC.

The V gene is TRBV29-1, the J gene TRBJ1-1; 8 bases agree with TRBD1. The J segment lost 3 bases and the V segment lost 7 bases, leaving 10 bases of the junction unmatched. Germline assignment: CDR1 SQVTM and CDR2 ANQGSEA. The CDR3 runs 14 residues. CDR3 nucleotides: TGCAGCGCCTCGACAGGGGAGGCTGACACTGAAGCTTTCTTT. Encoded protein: CSASTGEADTEAFF.

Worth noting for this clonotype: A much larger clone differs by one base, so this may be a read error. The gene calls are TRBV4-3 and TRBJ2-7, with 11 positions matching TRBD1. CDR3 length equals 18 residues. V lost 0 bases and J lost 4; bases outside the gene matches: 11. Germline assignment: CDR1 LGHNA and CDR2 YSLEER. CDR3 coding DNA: TGCGCCAGCAGCCAAGATTTGGACAGGGGGCCCGACCCTTACGAGCAGTACTTC. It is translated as CASSQDLDRGPDPYEQYF.

The CDR3 reads CASSLGERQNIQYF. As DNA, the CDR3 is TGTGCCAGCAGTTTAGGGGAGAGACAAAACATTCAGTACTTC. V gene TRBV12-3 or TRBV12-4 combines with J gene TRBJ2-4; tentative D call: TRBD2 (5 bases). There are 14 residues in the CDR3. V lost 1 base to trimming and J lost 5 bases, with 9 bases between them.

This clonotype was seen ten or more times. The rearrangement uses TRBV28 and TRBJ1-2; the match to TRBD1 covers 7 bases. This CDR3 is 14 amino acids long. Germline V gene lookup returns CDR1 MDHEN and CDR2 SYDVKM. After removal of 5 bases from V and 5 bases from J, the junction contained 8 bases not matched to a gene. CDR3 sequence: CASSRPQGGYGYTF. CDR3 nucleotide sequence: TGTGCCAGCAGTAGACCTCAGGGGGGTTATGGCTACACCTTC.

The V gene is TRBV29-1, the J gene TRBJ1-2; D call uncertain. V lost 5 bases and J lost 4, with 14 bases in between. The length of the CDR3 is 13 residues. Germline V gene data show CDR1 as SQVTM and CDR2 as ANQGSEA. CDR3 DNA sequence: TGCAGCGTTCCCAGAATTGACACCTATGGCTACACCTTC. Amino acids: CSVPRIDTYGYTF.

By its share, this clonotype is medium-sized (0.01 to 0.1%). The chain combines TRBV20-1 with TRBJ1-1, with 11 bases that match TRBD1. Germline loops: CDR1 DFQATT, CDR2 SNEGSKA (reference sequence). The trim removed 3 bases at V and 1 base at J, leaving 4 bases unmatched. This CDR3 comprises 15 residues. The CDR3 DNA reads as TGCAGTGCTAGTGGACAGGGGGCGGGGAACACTGAAGCTTTCTTT. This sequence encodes CSASGQGAGNTEAFF.

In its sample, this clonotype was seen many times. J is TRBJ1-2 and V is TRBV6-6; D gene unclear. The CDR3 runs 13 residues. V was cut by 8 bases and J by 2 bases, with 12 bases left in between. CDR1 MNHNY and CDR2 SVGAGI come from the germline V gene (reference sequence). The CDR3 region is CASHDTPNYGYTF. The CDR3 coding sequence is TGTGCCAGCCACGATACCCCAAACTATGGCTACACCTTC.

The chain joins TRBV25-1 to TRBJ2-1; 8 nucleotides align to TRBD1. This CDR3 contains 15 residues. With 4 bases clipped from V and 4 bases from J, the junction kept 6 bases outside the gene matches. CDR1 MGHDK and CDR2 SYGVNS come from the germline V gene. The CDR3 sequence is CASSAQGAGYNEQFF. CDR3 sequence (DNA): TGTGCCAGCAGTGCCCAGGGGGCTGGATACAATGAGCAGTTCTTC.

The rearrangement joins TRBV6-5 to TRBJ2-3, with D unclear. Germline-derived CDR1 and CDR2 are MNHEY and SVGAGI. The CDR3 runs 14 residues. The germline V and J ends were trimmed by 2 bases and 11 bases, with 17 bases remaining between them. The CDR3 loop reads CASSYTALYNEQYF. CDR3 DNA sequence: TGTGCCAGCAGTTACACAGCCCTCTACAATGAGCAGTATTTT.

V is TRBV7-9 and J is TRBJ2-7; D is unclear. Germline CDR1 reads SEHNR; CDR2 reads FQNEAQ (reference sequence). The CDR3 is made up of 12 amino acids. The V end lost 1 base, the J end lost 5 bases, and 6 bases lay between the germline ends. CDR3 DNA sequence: TGTGCCAGCAGCTTAGACTTGGACGAGCAGTACTTC. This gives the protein CASSLDLDEQYF.

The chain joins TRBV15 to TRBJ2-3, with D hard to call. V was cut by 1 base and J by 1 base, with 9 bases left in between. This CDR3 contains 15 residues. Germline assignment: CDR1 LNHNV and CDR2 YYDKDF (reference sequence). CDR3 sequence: CATSRVGGGTDTQYF. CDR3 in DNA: TGTGCCACCAGCAGAGTTGGTGGGGGCACAGATACGCAGTATTTT.

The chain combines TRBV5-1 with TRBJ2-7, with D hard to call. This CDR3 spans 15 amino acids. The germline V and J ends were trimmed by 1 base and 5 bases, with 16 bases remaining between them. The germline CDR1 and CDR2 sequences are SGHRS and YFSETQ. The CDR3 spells CASSLRWQVPHEQYF. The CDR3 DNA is TGCGCCAGCAGCTTGAGATGGCAGGTCCCCCACGAGCAGTACTTC.

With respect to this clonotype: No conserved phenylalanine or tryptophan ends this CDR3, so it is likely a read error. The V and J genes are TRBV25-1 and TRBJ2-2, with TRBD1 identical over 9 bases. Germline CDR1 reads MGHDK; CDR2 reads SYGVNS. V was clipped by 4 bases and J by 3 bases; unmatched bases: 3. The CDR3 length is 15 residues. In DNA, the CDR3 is TGTGCCAGCAGTGTCCGGGACAGGGACACCGGGGAGCTGTTTCTT. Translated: CASSVRDRDTGELFL.

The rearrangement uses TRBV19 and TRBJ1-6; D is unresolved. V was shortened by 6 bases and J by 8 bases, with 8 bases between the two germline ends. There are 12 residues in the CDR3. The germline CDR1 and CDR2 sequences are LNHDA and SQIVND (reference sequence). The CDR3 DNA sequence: TGTGCCAGTAGAACAGAATATTCACCCCTCCACTTT. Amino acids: CASRTEYSPLHF. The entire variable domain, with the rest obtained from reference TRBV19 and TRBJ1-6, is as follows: DGGITQSPKYLFRKEGQNVTLSCEQNLNHDAMYWYRQDPGQGLRLIYYSQIVNDFQKGDIAEGYSVSREKKESFPLTVTSAQKNPTAFYLCASRTEYSPLHFGNGTRLTVT.

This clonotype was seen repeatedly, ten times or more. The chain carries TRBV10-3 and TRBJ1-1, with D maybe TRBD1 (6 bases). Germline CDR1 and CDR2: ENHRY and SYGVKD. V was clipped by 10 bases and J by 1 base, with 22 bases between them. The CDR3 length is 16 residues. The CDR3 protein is CATLARGGGSNTEAFF. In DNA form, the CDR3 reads TGTGCCACCTTGGCCAGGGGAGGCGGGTCGAACACTGAAGCTTTCTTT.

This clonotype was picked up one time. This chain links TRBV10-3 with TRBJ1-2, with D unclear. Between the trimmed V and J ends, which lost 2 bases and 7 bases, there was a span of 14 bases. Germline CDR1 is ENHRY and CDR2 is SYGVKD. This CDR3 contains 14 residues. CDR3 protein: CAISEPGSARGYTF. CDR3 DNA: TGTGCCATCAGTGAGCCGGGCAGTGCTCGTGGCTACACCTTC.

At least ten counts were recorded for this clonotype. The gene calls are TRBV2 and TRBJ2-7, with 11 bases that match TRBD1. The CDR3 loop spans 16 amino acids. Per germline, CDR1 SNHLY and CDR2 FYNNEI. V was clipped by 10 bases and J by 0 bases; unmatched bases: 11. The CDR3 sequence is CATSGDRGESSYEQYF. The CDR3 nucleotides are TGTGCCACCTCGGGGGACAGGGGGGAGAGCTCCTACGAGCAGTACTTC.

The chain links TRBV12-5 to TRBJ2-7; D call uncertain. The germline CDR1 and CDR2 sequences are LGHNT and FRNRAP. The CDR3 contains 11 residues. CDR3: CASTSGHEQYF. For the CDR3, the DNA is TGTGCCAGCACCTCTGGACACGAGCAGTACTTC.

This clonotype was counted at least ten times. This CDR3 reads CASSRGETQYF. CDR3 sequence (DNA): TGTGCCAGCTCACGCGGGGAGACCCAGTACTTC. This rearrangement joins TRBV28 to TRBJ2-5; D is perhaps TRBD2 (5 bases). The length of the CDR3 is 11 residues. From germline, CDR1 is MDHEN and CDR2 SYDVKM. The ends were cut back, 8 bases at V and 5 bases at J, with 9 bases in the middle.

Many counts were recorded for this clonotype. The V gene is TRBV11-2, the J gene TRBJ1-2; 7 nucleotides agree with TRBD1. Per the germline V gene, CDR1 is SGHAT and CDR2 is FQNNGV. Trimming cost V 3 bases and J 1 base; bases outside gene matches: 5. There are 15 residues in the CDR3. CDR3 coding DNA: TGTGCCAGCAGCTTCGGGACAGCCCTTAACTATGGCTACACCTTC. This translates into CASSFGTALNYGYTF.

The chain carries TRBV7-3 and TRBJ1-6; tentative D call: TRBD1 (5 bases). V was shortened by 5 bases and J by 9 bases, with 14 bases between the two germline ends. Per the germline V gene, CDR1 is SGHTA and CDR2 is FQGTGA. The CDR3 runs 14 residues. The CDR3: CASSPQGLGSPLHF. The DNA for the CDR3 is TGTGCCAGCAGCCCCCAGGGACTGGGTTCACCCCTCCACTTT.

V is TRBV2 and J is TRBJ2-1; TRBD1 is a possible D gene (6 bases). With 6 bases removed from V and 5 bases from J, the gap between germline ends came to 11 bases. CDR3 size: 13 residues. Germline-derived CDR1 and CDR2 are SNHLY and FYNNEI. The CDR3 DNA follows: TGTGCCAGCAGGGGGGACAAAGACAATGAGCAGTTCTTC. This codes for CASRGDKDNEQFF.

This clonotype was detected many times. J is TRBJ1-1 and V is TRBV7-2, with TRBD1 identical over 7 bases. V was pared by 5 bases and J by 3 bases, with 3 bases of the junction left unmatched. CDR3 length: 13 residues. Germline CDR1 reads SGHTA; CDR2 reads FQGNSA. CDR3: CASSDTGDTEAFF. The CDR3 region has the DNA TGTGCCAGCAGCGACACAGGGGACACTGAAGCTTTCTTT. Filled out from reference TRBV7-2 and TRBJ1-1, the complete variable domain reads GAGVSQSPSNKVTEKGKDVELRCDPISGHTALYWYRQSLGQGLEFLIYFQGNSAPDKSGLPSDRFSAERTGGSVSTLTIQRTQQEDSAVYLCASSDTGDTEAFFGQGTRLTVV.

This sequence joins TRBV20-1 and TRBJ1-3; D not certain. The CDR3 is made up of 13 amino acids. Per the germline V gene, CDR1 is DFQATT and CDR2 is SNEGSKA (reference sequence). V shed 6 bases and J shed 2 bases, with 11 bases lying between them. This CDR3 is CSARSGAGNTIYF. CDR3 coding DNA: TGCAGTGCCAGATCCGGGGCTGGAAACACCATATATTTT.